These 29 T cell receptor beta chains were sequenced from one sample in a study of metastatic and nonmetastatic thyroid tumors. No patient had received any treatment before thyroid surgery. TCRdb re-called the PCR reads with MiXCR. The profile shows nearly 25,000 clones, under 15% of them singletons. The specimen was blood. These receptors all come from a female donor with papillary thyroid cancer or a benign thyroid nodule (not recorded which). Some clones in this sample may be carry-over from other donors' samples.

This clone was observed many times. The chain uses TRBV5-1 and TRBJ1-2; 8 nucleotides match TRBD1. The length of the CDR3 is 15 residues. The V gene end was trimmed by 0 bases and the J gene end by 8 bases; junction bases not matched to a gene: 9. CDR1 is SGHRS and CDR2 is YFSETQ in the germline V gene. CDR3 coding DNA: TGCGCCAGCAGCTTGGCCAACGGACAGGGAGACGGCTACACCTTC. Protein: CASSLANGQGDGYTF. The full variable domain, with the rest looked up from reference TRBV5-1 and TRBJ1-2, is KAGVTQTPRYLIKTRGQQVTLSCSPISGHRSVSWYQQTPGQGLQFLFEYFSETQRNKGNFPGRFSGRQFSNSRSEMNVSTLELGDSALYLCASSLANGQGDGYTFGSGTRLTVV.

This clone ranks as medium-sized. V and J are TRBV4-1 and TRBJ2-2; 8 nucleotides agree with TRBD2. The V segment lost 3 bases and the J segment 4 bases; nucleotides outside the gene matches: 7. CDR1 and CDR2 (germline): MGHRA, YSYEKL. The CDR3 extends over 16 amino acids. The DNA for the CDR3 is TGCGCCAGCAGCCAGAGCCAGCGGGAGAGCACCGGGGAGCTGTTTTTT. Its protein is CASSQSQRESTGELFF.

This clone was counted at least ten times. This chain links TRBV7-3 with TRBJ2-5; 8 bases are a match to TRBD2. Germline V gene data show CDR1 as SGHTA and CDR2 as FQGTGA. The V gene end was trimmed by 5 bases and the J gene end by 4 bases; junction bases not matched to a gene: 6. The CDR3 consists of 14 residues. CDR3 region: CASSRGSGRETQYF. In nucleotides, the CDR3 is TGTGCCAGCAGCCGAGGAAGCGGGAGAGAGACCCAGTACTTC.

By its share, this clone is medium-sized (0.01 to 0.1%). The J gene is TRBJ1-1, the V gene TRBV28; maybe TRBD1 (5 bases). Trimming took 7 bases from V and 0 from J, leaving 12 bases between them. Germline V gene lookup returns CDR1 MDHEN and CDR2 SYDVKM. This CDR3 comprises 14 residues. CDR3: CASMGQRMNTEAFF. The CDR3 DNA follows: TGTGCCAGCATGGGGCAGCGGATGAACACTGAAGCTTTCTTT.

This clone was observed many times. The CDR3 reads CASSPSGASYEQYF. The CDR3 DNA reads TGCGCCAGCAGCCCGTCGGGCGCTAGTTACGAGCAGTACTTC. The chain couples TRBV5-1 to TRBJ2-7, with unresolved D. The CDR3 consists of 14 residues. With 4 bases removed from V and 4 bases from J, the gap between germline ends came to 15 bases. Per germline, CDR1 SGHRS and CDR2 YFSETQ.

This clone was detected ten times or more. The chain couples TRBV6-1 to TRBJ2-3, with D possibly being TRBD1 or TRBD2 (6 bases each). Germline V gene data show CDR1 as MNHNS and CDR2 as SASEGT. The CDR3 has 14 amino acids. V lost 4 bases and J lost 2, with 10 bases in between. CDR3 in amino acids: CASSGGGLTDTQYF. The DNA of the CDR3 is TGTGCCAGCAGTGGTGGGGGGCTCACAGATACGCAGTATTTT.

This clone was counted ten times or more. This chain connects TRBV9 to TRBJ2-7; 7 positions match TRBD1. With 5 bases clipped from V and 1 base from J, the junction kept 12 bases outside the gene matches. This CDR3 has 16 residues. Germline loops: CDR1 SGDLS, CDR2 YYNGEE. The CDR3 loop reads CASSPAPGTVSYEQYF. CDR3 DNA: TGTGCCAGCAGTCCCGCCCCCGGGACAGTATCCTACGAGCAGTACTTC. Full variable domain (remainder filled in from reference TRBV9 and TRBJ2-7): DSGVTQTPKHLITATGQRVTLRCSPRSGDLSVYWYQQSLDQGLQFLIQYYNGEERAKGNILERFSAQQFPDLHSELNLSSLELGDSALYFCASSPAPGTVSYEQYFGPGTRLTVT.

This clone was observed many times. The V call is TRBV4-1, the J call TRBJ2-4; 7 bases align to TRBD1. CDR1 is MGHRA, CDR2 YSYEKL, per germline. Unmatched junction bases numbered 12, after V lost 1 base and J lost 6 bases. CDR3 length: 17 amino acids. Here the CDR3 reads CASSQVDETGFANIQYF. CDR3 nucleotide sequence: TGCGCCAGCAGCCAAGTGGATGAGACAGGGTTTGCAAACATTCAGTACTTC.

This clone was detected a few times. The V gene is TRBV6-1, the J gene TRBJ2-1; TRBD1 might be the D (5 bases). The V gene's germline CDR1 is MNHNS and CDR2 SASEGT. V was clipped by 4 bases and J by 8 bases, with 12 bases between them. The CDR3 totals 13 residues. The CDR3 DNA reads TGTGCCAGCAGTGTAGGGGCGAAGTATGAGCAGTTCTTC. Translating gives CASSVGAKYEQFF.

This clone was counted many times. The chain is built from TRBV5-1 and TRBJ2-2; D not certain. This CDR3 contains 15 residues. Trimming took off 6 bases at V and 0 bases at J, with 12 bases between the two ends. CDR1 is SGHRS, CDR2 YFSETQ, per germline. CDR3 DNA sequence: TGCGCCAGCACCCGGTGGGATACGAACACCGGGGAGCTGTTTTTT. This translates into CASTRWDTNTGELFF.

This clone was picked up many times. The V gene is TRBV11-2, the J gene TRBJ2-2; TRBD2 matches 9 bases. Germline lookup yields CDR1 SGHAT and CDR2 FQNNGV. The CDR3 length is 16 residues. The junction had 4 bases not matched to a gene; V was cut back by 3 bases and J by 2 bases. CDR3 in DNA: TGTGCCAGCAGCTTTCGACTAGCGGTAAACACCGGGGAGCTGTTTTTT. This encodes CASSFRLAVNTGELFF.

Ten or more counts support this clone. This chain connects TRBV2 to TRBJ2-3; no definite D call. Germline V gene sequence: CDR1 SNHLY, CDR2 FYNNEI. The ends were cut back, 3 bases at V and 5 bases at J, with 6 bases in the middle. The CDR3 length is 12 residues. The DNA of the CDR3 is TGTGCCAGCAGTGAGTACGGAGATACGCAGTATTTT. Protein: CASSEYGDTQYF. The whole variable domain, filled in from reference TRBV2 and TRBJ2-3, reads EPEVTQTPSHQVTQMGQEVILRCVPISNHLYFYWYRQILGQKVEFLVSFYNNEISEKSEIFDDQFSVERPDGSNFTLKIRSTKLEDSAMYFCASSEYGDTQYFGPGTRLTVL.

This clone showed up many times. V gene TRBV6-1 combines with J gene TRBJ2-7; D tentatively reads TRBD1 or TRBD2 (6 bases each). The germline V and J ends were trimmed by 7 bases and 7 bases, with 20 bases remaining between them. The CDR3 has 14 amino acids. CDR1 is MNHNS, CDR2 SASEGT, per germline. CDR3 loop: CASTGGETPGEQYF. For the CDR3, the DNA is TGTGCCAGCACCGGGGGCGAAACCCCGGGGGAGCAGTACTTC.

This clone was recorded many times. The V gene is TRBV20-1, the J gene TRBJ2-5; D tentatively reads TRBD1 or TRBD2 (7 bases each). The CDR3 extends over 14 amino acids. Germline CDR1 is DFQATT and CDR2 is SNEGSKA (reference sequence). Trimming cost V 6 bases and J 5 bases, with 19 bases left between them. For the CDR3, the DNA is TGCAGTGCCCCCAGGGGGGGGGAGTACGAGACCCAGTACTTC. As protein: CSAPRGGEYETQYF.

V usage is TRBV6-1 and J usage is TRBJ2-7; tentative D call: TRBD2 (5 bases). Trimming removed 8 bases at V and 4 bases at J, with 12 bases between. The CDR3 totals 12 residues. CDR1 is MNHNS and CDR2 is SASEGT in the germline V gene. The CDR3 loop reads CASGGGKYEQYF. CDR3 coding DNA: TGTGCCAGCGGAGGAGGCAAGTACGAGCAGTACTTC.

This sequence joins TRBV5-6 and TRBJ1-4; D uncertain. V lost 1 base and J lost 2, with 6 bases in between. The germline gives CDR1 SGHDT, CDR2 YYEEEE. This CDR3 has 14 residues. The chain's CDR3 is CASSLKSTNEKLFF. CDR3 DNA: TGTGCCAGCAGCTTGAAGAGCACTAATGAAAAACTGTTTTTT.

This clone was counted a few times. This sequence joins TRBV19 and TRBJ2-7; D gene uncertain. There are 13 residues in the CDR3. Germline loops: CDR1 LNHDA, CDR2 SQIVND (reference sequence). The V end lost 8 bases, the J end lost 1 base, and 12 bases lay between the germline ends. CDR3: CASSRGGSYEQYF. DNA of the CDR3: TGTGCCAGTTCCCGTGGCGGATCCTACGAGCAGTACTTC.

This clone was observed many times. The rearrangement uses TRBV20-1 and TRBJ1-2; 7 nucleotides agree with TRBD1. This CDR3 is 14 amino acids long. Trimming removed 6 bases from V and 3 bases from J; junction bases left unmatched: 10. CDR1 is DFQATT, CDR2 SNEGSKA, per germline (reference sequence). In DNA, the CDR3 is TGCAGTGCAGAGGGCCGGGACAGAGACTATGGCTACACCTTC. This translates into CSAEGRDRDYGYTF.

This clone was observed at least ten times. The chain employs TRBV28 and TRBJ1-3; 7 bases agree with TRBD1. J lost 2 bases, V lost 5 bases, and 9 bases had no gene match. From germline, CDR1 is MDHEN and CDR2 SYDVKM. This CDR3 is 16 amino acids long. The CDR3 loop reads CASSSLDRLPGNTIYF. The DNA for the CDR3 is TGTGCCAGCAGTAGCTTGGACAGGCTTCCTGGAAACACCATATATTTT.

This clone was seen many times. V is TRBV6-2 or TRBV6-3 and J is TRBJ2-1, with 9 positions matching TRBD2. CDR3 size: 15 residues. Germline V gene lookup returns CDR1 MNHEY and CDR2 SVGEGT. J gave up 6 bases and V 2 bases, and 5 bases lay outside the gene matches. CDR3 DNA sequence: TGTGCCAGCAGTTACGGGGGTAGCGGGAGCAATGAGCAGTTCTTC. It codes for CASSYGGSGSNEQFF.

The chain carries TRBV7-3 and TRBJ2-2; the D gene could be TRBD1 or TRBD2 (5 bases each). Germline V gives CDR1 SGHTA, CDR2 FQGTGA. V lost 8 bases and J 4 bases, leaving 11 bases between the germline ends. The CDR3 is made up of 13 amino acids. CDR3 coding DNA: TGTGCCAGCTCTTTTGGGGGCACCGGGGAGCTGTTTTTT. Translated, it gives CASSFGGTGELFF.

This clone came up many times. The gene calls are TRBV7-6 and TRBJ2-2, with a possible D match to TRBD2 (5 bases). Trimming stripped 1 base from V and 4 bases from J, with 7 bases between. The CDR3 contains 14 residues. Per the germline V gene, CDR1 is SGHVS and CDR2 is FNYEAQ. The CDR3 loop reads CASSLGLATGELFF. CDR3 nucleotides: TGTGCCAGCAGCTTAGGTCTAGCCACCGGGGAGCTGTTTTTT. Full variable domain (outside the CDR3, taken from reference TRBV7-6 and TRBJ2-2): GAGVSQSPRYKVTKRGQDVALRCDPISGHVSLYWYRQALGQGPEFLTYFNYEAQQDKSGLPNDRFSAERPEGSISTLTIQRTEQRDSAMYRCASSLGLATGELFFGEGSRLTVL.

This clone was counted ten times or more. The V gene is TRBV11-3, the J gene TRBJ2-1, with D possibly matching TRBD1 (6 bases). The CDR3 covers 13 residues. Between the trimmed V and J ends, which lost 5 bases and 4 bases, there was a span of 9 bases. The V gene's germline CDR1 is SGHNT and CDR2 YENEEA. CDR3 sequence: CASSVGAYNEQFF. The CDR3 DNA reads as TGTGCCAGCAGCGTGGGGGCGTACAATGAGCAGTTCTTC.

This clone was recorded at least ten times. V is TRBV28 and J is TRBJ1-2; no clear D gene. The CDR3 consists of 14 residues. Germline V gives CDR1 MDHEN, CDR2 SYDVKM. The germline V and J ends were trimmed by 4 bases and 2 bases, with 11 bases remaining between them. The CDR3 nucleotides are TGTGCCAGCAGTTACATCGGTGGAAACTATGGCTACACCTTC. Its translation is CASSYIGGNYGYTF.

The table lists this clone with many counts. V gene TRBV15 combines with J gene TRBJ2-3, with no clear D. Per germline, CDR1 LNHNV and CDR2 YYDKDF (reference sequence). The V end lost 0 bases, the J end lost 4 bases, and 8 bases lay between the germline ends. The CDR3 is 14 residues long. CDR3 in amino acids: CATSRDPIPDTQYF. CDR3 coding DNA: TGTGCCACCAGCAGAGACCCGATTCCAGATACGCAGTATTTT.

This clone occurred many times. J is TRBJ2-7 and V is TRBV28; D is unresolved. Germline CDR1 and CDR2: MDHEN and SYDVKM. This CDR3 is built from 11 residues. V was cut by 1 base and J by 3 bases, with 1 base left in between. The CDR3 spells CASSLFYEQYF. The CDR3 nucleotides are TGTGCCAGCAGTTTATTCTACGAGCAGTACTTC.

This clone was detected a few times. This could be a read error, since a much larger clone is one nucleotide away. At the DNA level, this CDR3 is encoded by other sequences in the same sample as well. The rearrangement uses TRBV7-9 and TRBJ2-3, with D perhaps assigned TRBD1 or TRBD2 (5 bases each). The CDR3 runs 14 residues. The germline gives CDR1 SEHNR, CDR2 FQNEAQ (reference sequence). CDR3 sequence (DNA): TGCGCCAGCAGCCGGGGCCATGGCACAGATACGCAGTATTTT. Residues: CASSRGHGTDTQYF. Looking up the rest from reference TRBV7-9 and TRBJ2-3 gives the full variable domain: DTGVSQNPRHKITKRGQNVTFRCDPISEHNRLYWYRQTLGQGPEFLTYFQNEAQLEKSRLLSDRFSAERPKGSFSTLEIQRTEQGDSAMYLCASSRGHGTDTQYFGPGTRLTVL.

In its sample, this clone was seen many times. The chain combines TRBV5-1 with TRBJ2-5; D remains unclear. Trimming cost V 1 base and J 3 bases, with 10 bases left between them. The CDR3 has 14 amino acids. The germline V gene has CDR1 SGHRS and CDR2 YFSETQ. The CDR3 DNA follows: TGCGCCAGCAGCTTGAGGTCCGGTGAAGAGACCCAGTACTTC. Its translation: CASSLRSGEETQYF.

Many counts were recorded for this clone. The CDR3 loop reads CASSRDPGLAKNIQYF. In nucleotides, the CDR3 is TGTGCCAGCAGTCGCGACCCCGGCTTAGCCAAAAACATTCAGTACTTC. The rearrangement uses TRBV27 and TRBJ2-4; no definite D call. Germline CDR1 reads MNHEY; CDR2 reads SMNVEV (reference sequence). The CDR3 is 16 residues long. Trimming shortened V by 5 bases and J by 0 bases, and 14 bases separated the two germline ends.